Detailed here is one T cell receptor beta chain. Its antigen is unknown. Per-base qualities were not stored, and no clone one base away is much larger. Ophthalmopathy patients had moderately to severely active disease, with a Clinical Activity Score of 3 or more, a NOSPECS grade of 4 or more, and a disease duration of less than 3 months. Patients with uncontrolled infections, other autoimmune diseases, pregnancy or lactation were excluded. Diagnoses were established on the basis of clinical symptoms, serum thyroxine and TRAb, thyroid ultrasound, and orbital computed tomography. PBMCs were separated from under 12 ml of fresh peripheral blood using Ficoll-Paque density gradient centrifugation. Total RNA was extracted with Trizol reagent, and quality was checked on an Agilent 2100 Bioanalyzer. The sample belongs to a study of T cells in Graves' hyperthyroidism and ophthalmopathy (dated by TCRdb to between 2018 and 2021). In the study overall: Peripheral blood was collected at initial diagnosis, before any treatment. To identify distinguishing TCR V-J signatures, a discovery cohort of about 95 patients was used, comprising 40 to 45 with Graves' ophthalmopathy and around 60 with stable Graves' hyperthyroidism. Prospective prediction of ophthalmopathy was tested in an independent validation cohort consisting of fewer than 20 hyperthyroidism patients and approximately 16 patients who later progressed to ophthalmopathy. The approximately 97 discovery patients were randomly divided into training and test sets at a 7:3 ratio. In addition, the study compared T-cell repertoires in thyroid tissue and in blood from five to seven Graves' hyperthyroidism patients. After blood sampling, hyperthyroidism patients were treated with methimazole at a starting dose of 30 mg daily, and ophthalmopathy patients were treated with high-dose intravenous methylprednisolone. TCR Vbeta CDR3 sequencing of approximately 140 peripheral blood samples (approximately 44 ophthalmopathy, over 70 hyperthyroidism and some 17 progressor patients) is reported in the paper.

Amplification of TCR beta CDR3 regions was carried out from RNA transcripts. The TCR CDR3 was subjected to a first round of RT-PCR using the HTBI primer set and the Qiagen OneStep RT-PCR kit. Libraries were constructed in a second round of multiplex PCR, after which size selection and purification were performed. Libraries were sequenced paired-end with 100 bp reads on an Illumina HiSeq2000. The authors processed their data as follows. Raw data were processed with SOAPnuke, discarding reads with adapters, uncalled bases, mean Phred below 15, or no exact constant-primer or identifier match. COPE v1.2.5 was used to merge the high-quality paired reads, and each unique nucleotide sequence was defined as a clonotype. MiTCR v1.1 was used to align clonotypes to the IMGT TRBV, TRBD and TRBJ reference segments. The analysis was restricted to V-J combinations with a frequency above 0.0001, which together covered approximately 99% of the repertoires. A TCS score was defined as the ratio of F50 (clonal expansion) to E x V (chaos), with BLOSUM62-based TCRdist applied between CDR3 peptides within each V-J. Welch's t-statistics and random forest reduced roughly 540 V-J features to roughly 13, which were used in a naive Bayes classifier (R e1071). TCRdb took the public reads, trimmed them with fastp at Q25, ran MiXCR for clone calling and kept in-frame beta chains. Rows are unified per CDR3 protein, each entry keeping the most common DNA and genes. The authors' filters were not applied to this entry. The sample data list some 350,000 distinct CDR3 sequences, and about an eighth of these were observed just once. 34% of the sample is in the top ten clones.

V is cut by 6 bases and J by 0 bases, and the space between the germline ends is 15 bases. CDR3 length: 15 amino acids, cysteine to phenylalanine. The DNA shown is the 45-base CDR3, in frame from base 1. As encoded in the germline V gene, CDR1 is SGHRS while CDR2 is YFSETQ. Study-wide findings and limitations: Most expanded thyroid clonotypes (frequency above 0.001) were also detected in blood, suggesting blood repertoires may reflect thyroid immune responses. No statistical method was used to set the sample size in advance, and investigators knew the group allocation. Ophthalmopathy was separated from stable hyperthyroidism by a 13 V-J signature model, with 85% to 90% sensitivity and 81% to 82% specificity obtained in cross-validation and 80%/75% obtained in testing. During validation, the model predicted progression to ophthalmopathy a median of around 7 months ahead of onset, with 70.59% sensitivity and around 72% specificity.

Rearrangement joined TRBV5-1 to TRBJ1-1; the D gene is not confidently resolved. Sample: blood. This receptor was obtained from a middle-aged woman with Graves' ophthalmopathy. This receptor has the CDR3 CASNRANPLNTEAFF. In nucleotides, the sequence is TGCGCCAGCAACCGGGCTAACCCGTTGAACACTGAAGCTTTCTTT.